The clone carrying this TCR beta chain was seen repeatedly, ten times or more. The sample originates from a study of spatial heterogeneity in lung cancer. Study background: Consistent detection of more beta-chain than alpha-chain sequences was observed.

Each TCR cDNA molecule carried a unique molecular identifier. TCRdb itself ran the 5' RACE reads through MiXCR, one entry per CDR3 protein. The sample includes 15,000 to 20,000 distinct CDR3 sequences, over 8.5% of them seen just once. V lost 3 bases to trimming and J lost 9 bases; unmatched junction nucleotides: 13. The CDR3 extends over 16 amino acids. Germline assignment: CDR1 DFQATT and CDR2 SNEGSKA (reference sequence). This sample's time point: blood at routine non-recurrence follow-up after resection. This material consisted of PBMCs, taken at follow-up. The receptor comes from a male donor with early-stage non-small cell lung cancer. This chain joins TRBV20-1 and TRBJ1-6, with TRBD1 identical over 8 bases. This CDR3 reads CSARETDRVESSPLHF. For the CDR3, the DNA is TGCAGTGCTAGGGAGACGGACAGGGTAGAAAGTTCACCCCTCCACTTT.